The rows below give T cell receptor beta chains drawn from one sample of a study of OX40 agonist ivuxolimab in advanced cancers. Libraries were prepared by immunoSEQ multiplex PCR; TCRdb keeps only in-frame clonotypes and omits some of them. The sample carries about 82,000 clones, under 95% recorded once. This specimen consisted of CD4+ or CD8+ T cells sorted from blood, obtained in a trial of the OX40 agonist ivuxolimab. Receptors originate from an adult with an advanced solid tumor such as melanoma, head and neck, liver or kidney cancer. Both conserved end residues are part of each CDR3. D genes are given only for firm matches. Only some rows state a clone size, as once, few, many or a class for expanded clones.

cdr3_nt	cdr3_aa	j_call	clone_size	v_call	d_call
TGTGCCAGCAGCTTAGCTAGGGATACGCAGTATTTT	CASSLARDTQYF	TRBJ2-3	.	TRBV7-2	.
TGTGCCAGCAGTTACTCGATGACATCTTTTAATGAAAAACTGTTTTTT	CASSYSMTSFNEKLFF	TRBJ1-4	.	TRBV6-5	.
TGTGCCAGCAGCTTAGCTGGCGCGAGCTCCTACAATGAGCAGTTCTTC	CASSLAGASSYNEQFF	TRBJ2-1	.	TRBV7-2	.
TGTGCCAGTGGCGGGAACAGGGGAAATGGGGGCAATCAGCCCCAGCATTTT	CASGGNRGNGGNQPQHF	TRBJ1-5	.	TRBV19	TRBD1
TGTGCCAGCGGGACGGTAAATGAAAAACTGTTTTTT	CASGTVNEKLFF	TRBJ1-4	few	TRBV19	.
TGTGCCAGCAGTGAAGGGTTAGCTCTCTCCTACGAGCAGTACTTC	CASSEGLALSYEQYF	TRBJ2-7	.	TRBV2	.
TGTGCCAGCAGCCCCCTACAGGGGGCGTCTAACAATGAGCAGTTCTTC	CASSPLQGASNNEQFF	TRBJ2-1	.	TRBV7-7	TRBD1
TGTGCCAGCAGTCCCATCACGAACACTGAAGCTTTCTTT	CASSPITNTEAFF	TRBJ1-1	.	TRBV7-9	.
TGTGCCAGCAGCTTAGGGTCTAGCGGGGTCATTGAGCAGTTCTTC	CASSLGSSGVIEQFF	TRBJ2-1	.	TRBV11-3	TRBD2
TGCGCCAGCAGCTTAAATTCAAATGAGCAGTTCTTC	CASSLNSNEQFF	TRBJ2-1	.	TRBV5-1	.
TGTGCCAGTAGTAACAGAGCGGGCCTGGGCACAGATACGCAGTATTTT	CASSNRAGLGTDTQYF	TRBJ2-3	.	TRBV19	.
TGTGCCAGCAGCTTAGCTCTAGCGGGGTACAATGAGCAGTTCTTC	CASSLALAGYNEQFF	TRBJ2-1	.	TRBV7-7	TRBD2
TGCGCCAGCAGCCCGACCCTAAGCACAGATACGCAGTATTTT	CASSPTLSTDTQYF	TRBJ2-3	.	TRBV5-1	.
TGTGCCAGCAGCTTAAGTTGGGTGAGCAATCAGCCCCAGCATTTT	CASSLSWVSNQPQHF	TRBJ1-5	.	TRBV7-2	.
TGTGCCACCAGCAGCGGACCTGGGGATACGCAGTATTTT	CATSSGPGDTQYF	TRBJ2-3	.	TRBV15	.
TGTGCCAGTAGTATAGGGAGTCCCGGGGGCGCCGGGGAGCTGTTTTTT	CASSIGSPGGAGELFF	TRBJ2-2	.	TRBV19	.
TGTGCCAGCAGCCCGTTATCACCGAATAGCAATCAGCCCCAGCATTTT	CASSPLSPNSNQPQHF	TRBJ1-5	.	TRBV28	.
TGCGCCAGCAGCGTACGACTAGCGTCTGAGGGAACAGATACGCAGTATTTT	CASSVRLASEGTDTQYF	TRBJ2-3	.	TRBV4-1	TRBD2
TGTGCCAGCAGCACCTCGGGAATGGGGGAGACCCAGTACTTC	CASSTSGMGETQYF	TRBJ2-5	.	TRBV21-1	.
TGCGCCAGCAGCACCGGAGCAGGGCCCCTCGAAGAGACCCAGTACTTC	CASSTGAGPLEETQYF	TRBJ2-5	.	TRBV5-1	.
TGTGCCAGCAGTCCGTGGACAGGCAAATACACTGAAGCTTTCTTT	CASSPWTGKYTEAFF	TRBJ1-1	.	TRBV28	TRBD1
TGTGCCAGCAGCGTACAGTCCTACAATGAGCAGTTCTTC	CASSVQSYNEQFF	TRBJ2-1	.	TRBV9	.
TGTGCCAGTAGTTTTCAGGGGCCAGTTACAGATACGCAGTATTTT	CASSFQGPVTDTQYF	TRBJ2-3	.	TRBV19	.
TGCGCCAGCAGCTTCGACAGGTCTCCCACTGAAGCTTTCTTT	CASSFDRSPTEAFF	TRBJ1-1	.	TRBV5-1	.
TGTGCCAGCTCACCTGGGGACAGGGCCTATGGCTACACCTTC	CASSPGDRAYGYTF	TRBJ1-2	.	TRBV18	TRBD1
TGCGCCAGCAGCTCCCCCGGGACTGACTACGAGCAGTACTTC	CASSSPGTDYEQYF	TRBJ2-7	.	TRBV5-1	.
TGTGCCAGCAGTAGGACTAGCGGGAGGAACATTCAGTACTTC	CASSRTSGRNIQYF	TRBJ2-4	.	TRBV28	TRBD2
TGTGCCAGTAAAGATAGAGGGTTCGGCAACAATGAGCAGTTCTTC	CASKDRGFGNNEQFF	TRBJ2-1	.	TRBV19	.
TGTGCCAGCACCTGGACAGGTAGCACAGATACGCAGTATTTT	CASTWTGSTDTQYF	TRBJ2-3	.	TRBV25-1	TRBD1
TGTGCCAGTAGTATGGGGTTGGAACAGCCCCAGCATTTT	CASSMGLEQPQHF	TRBJ1-5	.	TRBV19	.
TGTGCCAGCAGCTTGTCATGGGGAAGCAATCAGCCCCAGCATTTT	CASSLSWGSNQPQHF	TRBJ1-5	.	TRBV7-2	.